The source of this T cell receptor (beta chain) is a study of T cell responses to AZD1222 COVID-19 vaccine (TCRdb year 2021). With respect to the entire study: AZD1222 recipients given second doses at about 4 weeks or at about 12 weeks were pooled, since spike-specific TCR depth and breadth were not found to differ between the two schedules. Trial participants were enrolled into age subgroups of 18-55, 56-69 and 70-plus years, which contained roughly 140, 27 and 60 TCR-sequenced participants, respectively. TCR sequencing covered roughly 230 trial participants: 207 given two doses of AZD1222 and 26 given two doses of MenACWY control vaccine. Here is what the overall study found, with its caveats: The whole spike protein was spanned by vaccine-associated CD4 TCRs, and dominant responses were seen in regions 160-218 and 743-854. Conclusions about previously exposed vaccinees are limited, since just six AZD1222 recipients were seropositive for SARS-CoV-2 at baseline. After two AZD1222 doses, spike-specific TCR breadth and depth were significantly higher than at day 0 and than in MenACWY recipients. Reportedly, almost half of the unique spike-specific TCRs recognized epitopes lying outside the regions that are mutated in the B.1.351 and B.1.1.7 variants. The 56-69-year group was small, and its depth increase did not reach significance, likely because of low power. Because no day 14 peak-response samples were available, the repertoires could be characterized only after the peak T cell response. Most participants were white British and females outnumbered males, and the authors suggested that clonal diversity may have been underestimated.

V loses 0 bases of germline sequence and J loses 9 bases, and the interval between the two ends is 9 bases. From a lookup of the germline V gene (reference sequence), CDR1 and CDR2 are LNHDA and SQIVND. The CDR3 holds 13 amino acids from the cysteine to the phenylalanine. The entry retains the CDR3 DNA only, 39 bases that are in frame from base 1. The CDR3 regions of human TCRbeta chains were analyzed by immunosequencing. Turning to the authors' computational methods: Repertoire TCRs were checked for matches against a reference library of SARS-CoV-2-specific TCRs that had been generated using the MIRA antigen-specificity platform. Breadth was defined as the fraction of unique TCRs that were SARS-CoV-2-associated. Depth was defined as the fraction of total T cells that were SARS-CoV-2-associated. Using the MIRA data, every spike-specific TCR was mapped to the spike region that the TCR reacted to and assigned to either a CD4 or a CD8 class. Log10-transformed breadth and depth values were compared by one-way ANOVA with Sidak's multiple comparisons tests. TCRdb re-hosts the immuneACCESS table, in-frame sequences only. Its copies lack some clones; in the studies checked, an unresolved V gene accounts for under half of them, and the cause for the rest is not known. V and J calls and clone size are as listed in that table; D and trimming were resolved from the DNA. Across this sample there are around 150,000 clones, with 94% seen only once. The ten largest make up approximately 0.64% of the sample.

The sample's time point label, in plain terms: baseline before first vaccination. Vaccinee samples were obtained from the UK trials COV001 and COV002, which included a single-blind randomized controlled phase 2/3 trial of AZD1222 (ChAdOx1 nCoV-19) in healthy adults. Trial participant PBMC samples were collected at day 0 and day 28 after the second dose for TCRbeta chain sequencing. On this clone: The antigen it binds to is not known. No qualities accompany the bases; no much larger clone lies one base away.

This sequence originates from an adult in good health. Sample: peripheral blood, taken on day 0 of AZD1222 vaccination. The sequence links TRBV19 to TRBJ2-1, with TRBD2 perhaps the D gene, on 5 matching bases. The sequenced DNA is TGTGCCAGTAGTATAGATCCAGGAGGTGAGCAGTTCTTC. It specifies CASSIDPGGEQFF.